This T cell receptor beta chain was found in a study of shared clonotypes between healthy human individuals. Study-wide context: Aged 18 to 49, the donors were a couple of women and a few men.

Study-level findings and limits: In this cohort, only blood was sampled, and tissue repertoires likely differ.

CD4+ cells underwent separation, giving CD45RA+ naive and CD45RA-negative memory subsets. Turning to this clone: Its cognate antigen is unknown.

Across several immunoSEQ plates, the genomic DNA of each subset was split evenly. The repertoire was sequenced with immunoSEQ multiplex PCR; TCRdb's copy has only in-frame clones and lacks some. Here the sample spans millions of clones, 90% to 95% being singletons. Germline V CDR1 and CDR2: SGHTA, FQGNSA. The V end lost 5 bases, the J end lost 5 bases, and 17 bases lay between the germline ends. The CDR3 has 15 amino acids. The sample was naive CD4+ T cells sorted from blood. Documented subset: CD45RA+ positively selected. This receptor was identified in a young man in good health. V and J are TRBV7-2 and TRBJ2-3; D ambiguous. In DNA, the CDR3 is TGTGCCAGCAGCGAAAGTGGGGTAAAGGGAGATACGCAGTATTTT. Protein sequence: CASSESGVKGDTQYF.